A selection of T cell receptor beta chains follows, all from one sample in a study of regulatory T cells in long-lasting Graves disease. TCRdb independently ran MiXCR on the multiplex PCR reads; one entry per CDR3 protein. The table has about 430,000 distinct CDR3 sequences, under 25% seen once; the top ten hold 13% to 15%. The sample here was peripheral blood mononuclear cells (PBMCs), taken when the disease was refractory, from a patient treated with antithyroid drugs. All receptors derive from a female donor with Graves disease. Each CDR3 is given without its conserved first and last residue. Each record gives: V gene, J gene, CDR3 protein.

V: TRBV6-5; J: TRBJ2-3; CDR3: ASSYSLGDTQY
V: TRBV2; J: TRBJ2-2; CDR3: ASRVLAGGTGELF
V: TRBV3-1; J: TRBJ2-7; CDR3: ASSQGTGVKYEQY
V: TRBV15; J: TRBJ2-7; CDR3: ATSGHRDRPYEQY
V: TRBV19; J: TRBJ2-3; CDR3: ASSIEGGPPDTQY
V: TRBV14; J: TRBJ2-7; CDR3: ASSRARVYEQY
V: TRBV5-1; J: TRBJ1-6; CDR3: ASSFTESSYNSPLH
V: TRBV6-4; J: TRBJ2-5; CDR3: ASSATGESGTQY
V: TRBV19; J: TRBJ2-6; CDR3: ASFAGSGANVLT
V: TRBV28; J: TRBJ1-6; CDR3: ASRLNRGRGSPLH
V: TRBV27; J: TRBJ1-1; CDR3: ASSPRTGPSGTEAF
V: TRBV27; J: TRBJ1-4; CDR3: ASRKDRVNEKLF
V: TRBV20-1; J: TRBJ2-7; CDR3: SASSSGTSVYEQY
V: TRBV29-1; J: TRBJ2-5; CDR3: SVGAPGETQY
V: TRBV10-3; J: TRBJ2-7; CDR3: AISEGSTSGTYEQY
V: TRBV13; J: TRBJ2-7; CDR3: ASSLNRLFSYEQY
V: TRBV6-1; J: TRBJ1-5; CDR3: ASSPGQFSNQPQH
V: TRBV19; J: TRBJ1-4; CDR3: ASSEIARNEKLF
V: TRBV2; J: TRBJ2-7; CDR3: ASSEALPGQGFYEQY
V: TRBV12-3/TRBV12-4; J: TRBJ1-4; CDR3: ASSLAGGEKLF
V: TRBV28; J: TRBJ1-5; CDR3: ASSTNVAGTGMSDQPQH
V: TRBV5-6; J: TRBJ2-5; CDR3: ASSYTSGGKETQY
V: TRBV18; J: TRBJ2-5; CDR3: ASCTGTGGVETQY
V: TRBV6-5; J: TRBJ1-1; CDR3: ASSSRASNTEAF
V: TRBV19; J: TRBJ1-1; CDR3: AISAGPGAEAF
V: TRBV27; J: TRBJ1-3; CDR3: ASSPFLSGNTIY
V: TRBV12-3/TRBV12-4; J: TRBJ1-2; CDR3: ASSSLYGYT
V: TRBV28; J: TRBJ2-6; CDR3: ASSLTRVSGANVLT
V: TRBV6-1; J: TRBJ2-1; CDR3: ASSEVVFYNEQF
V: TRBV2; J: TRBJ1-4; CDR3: ASRVAPEAEKLF
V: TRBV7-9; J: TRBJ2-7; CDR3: ASSWADGYEQY
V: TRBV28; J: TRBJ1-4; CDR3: ASSSGGWREKLF
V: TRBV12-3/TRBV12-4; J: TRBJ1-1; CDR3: ASSQEDTEAF
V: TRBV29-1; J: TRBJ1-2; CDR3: SVESGAFDGYT
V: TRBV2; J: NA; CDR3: ASRALFKTTQY
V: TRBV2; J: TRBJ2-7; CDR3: ASSGGGRTSGRTPYEQY
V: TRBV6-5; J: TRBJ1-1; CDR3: ASSYGTGQTLNTEAF
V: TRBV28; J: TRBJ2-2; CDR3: ASSSPTGTLGTGELF
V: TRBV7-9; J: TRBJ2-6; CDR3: ASSPPETSERGANVLT
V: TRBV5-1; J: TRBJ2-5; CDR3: ASREYRDGETQY
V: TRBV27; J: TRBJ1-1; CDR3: ASSNRQRGGTEAF
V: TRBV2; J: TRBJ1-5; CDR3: ASSISGQSHQPQH
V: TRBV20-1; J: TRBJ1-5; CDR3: SARDESRGVRDQPQH
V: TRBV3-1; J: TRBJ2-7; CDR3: ASSQDLGRGWEQY
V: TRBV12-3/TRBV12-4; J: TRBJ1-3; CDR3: ASNLGSGNTIY
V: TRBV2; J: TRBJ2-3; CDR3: ASSEVWIQY
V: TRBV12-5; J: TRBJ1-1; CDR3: ASGTTEDTEAF
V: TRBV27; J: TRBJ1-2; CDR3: ASSFSAVPYGYT
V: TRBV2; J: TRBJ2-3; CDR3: AIGGQTTDTQY
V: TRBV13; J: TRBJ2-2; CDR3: GSSPLGAGGPANTGELF